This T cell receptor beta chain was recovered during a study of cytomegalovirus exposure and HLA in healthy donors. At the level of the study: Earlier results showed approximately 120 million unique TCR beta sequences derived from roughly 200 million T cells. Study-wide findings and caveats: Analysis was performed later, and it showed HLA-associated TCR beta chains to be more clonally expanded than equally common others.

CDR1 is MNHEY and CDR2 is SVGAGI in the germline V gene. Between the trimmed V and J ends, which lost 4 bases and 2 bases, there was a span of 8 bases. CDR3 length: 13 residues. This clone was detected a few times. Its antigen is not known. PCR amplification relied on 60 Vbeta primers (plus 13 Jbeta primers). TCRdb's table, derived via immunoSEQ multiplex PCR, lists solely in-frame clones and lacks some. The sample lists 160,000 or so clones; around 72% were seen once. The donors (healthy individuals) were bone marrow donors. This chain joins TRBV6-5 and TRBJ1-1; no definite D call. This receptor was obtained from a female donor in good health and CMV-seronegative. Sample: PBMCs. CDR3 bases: TGTGCCAGCAGTTTTTCAGGAAACACTGAAGCTTTCTTT. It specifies CASSFSGNTEAFF.